The rows below give T cell receptor beta chains drawn from one sample of a study of T cells in Graves' hyperthyroidism and ophthalmopathy. TCRdb used MiXCR to reprocess the multiplex PCR reads, holding one entry per CDR3 protein. In the table there are some 500,000 distinct CDR3 sequences, around 22% of which are singletons. Specimen: blood. These receptors were taken from a woman aged 30 to 39 with Graves' ophthalmopathy. Both conserved end residues are part of each CDR3. Each record gives: CDR3 length, D gene, clone size, V gene, J gene, CDR3 protein, CDR3 DNA. A D gene is named only where the DNA matches it firmly. Size tells how often a clone was seen (once, few, many) or the class of an expanded clone, and some rows leave it out.

CDR3 length: 15; D gene: -; clone size: few; V gene: TRBV6-5; J gene: TRBJ2-7; CDR3 protein: CASSYLDLPQYEQYF; CDR3 DNA: TGTGCCAGCAGTTACCTCGATCTCCCTCAGTACGAGCAGTACTTC
CDR3 length: 15; D gene: -; clone size: -; V gene: TRBV25-1; J gene: TRBJ1-5; CDR3 protein: CASSEGGAANQPQHF; CDR3 DNA: TGTGCCAGCAGTGAAGGGGGGGCGGCCAATCAGCCCCAGCATTTT
CDR3 length: 15; D gene: -; clone size: -; V gene: TRBV7-6; J gene: TRBJ1-5; CDR3 protein: CASSTSDGSNQPQHF; CDR3 DNA: TGTGCCAGCAGCACCTCGGACGGTAGCAATCAGCCCCAGCATTTT
CDR3 length: 13; D gene: -; clone size: many; V gene: TRBV5-1; J gene: TRBJ2-5; CDR3 protein: CASTKSTQETQYF; CDR3 DNA: TGCGCCAGCACCAAGTCTACACAAGAGACCCAGTACTTC
CDR3 length: 13; D gene: -; clone size: few; V gene: TRBV14; J gene: TRBJ1-2; CDR3 protein: CASSQFQGYGYTF; CDR3 DNA: TGTGCCAGCAGCCAATTTCAGGGGTATGGCTACACCTTC
CDR3 length: 16; D gene: -; clone size: -; V gene: TRBV28; J gene: TRBJ2-7; CDR3 protein: CASSYPSEGGHYEQYF; CDR3 DNA: TGTGCCAGCAGTTACCCGTCCGAGGGCGGTCACTACGAGCAGTACTTC
CDR3 length: 15; D gene: -; clone size: few; V gene: TRBV7-9; J gene: TRBJ1-1; CDR3 protein: CASSVTGSVNTEAFF; CDR3 DNA: TGTGCCAGCAGCGTTACAGGGAGCGTGAACACTGAAGCTTTCTTT
CDR3 length: 12; D gene: -; clone size: many; V gene: TRBV20-1; J gene: TRBJ2-7; CDR3 protein: CSASRQNPQQYF; CDR3 DNA: TGCAGTGCTAGTAGGCAGAACCCGCAGCAGTACTTC
CDR3 length: 12; D gene: TRBD2; clone size: few; V gene: TRBV3-1; J gene: TRBJ2-5; CDR3 protein: CAARTSGETQYF; CDR3 DNA: TGTGCCGCCCGGACTAGCGGAGAGACCCAGTACTTC
CDR3 length: 16; D gene: -; clone size: once; V gene: TRBV5-5; J gene: TRBJ2-2; CDR3 protein: CASSLLPGRNTGELFF; CDR3 DNA: TGTGCCAGCAGCTTGCTCCCAGGGAGGAACACCGGGGAGCTGTTTTTT
CDR3 length: 15; D gene: -; clone size: -; V gene: TRBV6-2/TRBV6-3; J gene: TRBJ2-7; CDR3 protein: CASSYRISSLYEQYF; CDR3 DNA: TGTGCCAGCAGTTACCGGATTTCCAGCCTATACGAGCAGTACTTC
CDR3 length: 13; D gene: -; clone size: few; V gene: TRBV6-4; J gene: TRBJ1-2; CDR3 protein: CASLTGWNYGYTF; CDR3 DNA: TGTGCCAGCTTAACAGGGTGGAACTATGGCTACACCTTC
CDR3 length: 17; D gene: TRBD1; clone size: few; V gene: TRBV9; J gene: TRBJ2-2; CDR3 protein: CASSVLPGQRNTGELFF; CDR3 DNA: TGTGCCAGCAGCGTACTTCCGGGACAGAGGAACACCGGGGAGCTGTTTTTT
CDR3 length: 15; D gene: TRBD1; clone size: few; V gene: TRBV28; J gene: TRBJ1-3; CDR3 protein: CASRGTGGVGNTIYF; CDR3 DNA: TGTGCCAGCAGGGGAACAGGGGGCGTAGGAAACACCATATATTTT
CDR3 length: 16; D gene: TRBD2; clone size: -; V gene: TRBV4-1; J gene: TRBJ2-7; CDR3 protein: CASSPRQGLAAYEQYF; CDR3 DNA: TGCGCCAGCAGCCCCCGGCAGGGACTAGCGGCCTACGAGCAGTACTTC
CDR3 length: 14; D gene: -; clone size: -; V gene: TRBV28; J gene: TRBJ2-7; CDR3 protein: CASSLEEGYHEQYF; CDR3 DNA: TGTGCCAGCAGTTTAGAGGAGGGGTATCACGAGCAGTACTTC
CDR3 length: 15; D gene: TRBD1; clone size: -; V gene: TRBV28; J gene: TRBJ1-1; CDR3 protein: CATTGTGGAGTEAFF; CDR3 DNA: TGTGCCACCACCGGGACAGGGGGCGCGGGAACTGAAGCTTTCTTT
CDR3 length: 15; D gene: -; clone size: few; V gene: TRBV5-1; J gene: TRBJ2-7; CDR3 protein: CASSSGWDGSYEQYF; CDR3 DNA: TGCGCCAGCAGCTCGGGCTGGGACGGCTCCTACGAGCAGTACTTC
CDR3 length: 13; D gene: -; clone size: -; V gene: TRBV6-1; J gene: TRBJ2-7; CDR3 protein: CASSFTGTIEQYF; CDR3 DNA: TGTGCCAGCAGCTTTACCGGGACGATCGAGCAGTACTTC
CDR3 length: 14; D gene: TRBD1; clone size: few; V gene: TRBV6-1; J gene: TRBJ1-2; CDR3 protein: CASSGGQGGYGYTF; CDR3 DNA: TGTGCCAGCAGTGGGGGACAGGGTGGTTATGGCTACACCTTC
CDR3 length: 13; D gene: -; clone size: many; V gene: TRBV28; J gene: TRBJ2-7; CDR3 protein: CASSLVAGREQYF; CDR3 DNA: TGTGCCAGCAGTTTAGTTGCAGGGCGTGAGCAGTACTTC
CDR3 length: 16; D gene: -; clone size: few; V gene: TRBV20-1; J gene: TRBJ2-7; CDR3 protein: CSARDEQVIGLGEQYF; CDR3 DNA: TGCAGTGCTAGAGATGAGCAGGTGATAGGCCTCGGCGAGCAGTACTTC
CDR3 length: 14; D gene: -; clone size: many; V gene: TRBV27; J gene: TRBJ2-5; CDR3 protein: CASRVEGAQETQYF; CDR3 DNA: TGTGCCAGCAGGGTGGAGGGAGCGCAAGAGACCCAGTACTTC
CDR3 length: 15; D gene: TRBD1; clone size: many; V gene: TRBV6-1; J gene: TRBJ1-5; CDR3 protein: CASSDPGQGYQPQHF; CDR3 DNA: TGTGCCAGCAGTGACCCGGGACAGGGATATCAGCCCCAGCATTTT
CDR3 length: 11; D gene: -; clone size: many; V gene: TRBV20-1; J gene: TRBJ1-1; CDR3 protein: CSASQNTEAFF; CDR3 DNA: TGCAGTGCTAGCCAGAACACTGAAGCTTTCTTT